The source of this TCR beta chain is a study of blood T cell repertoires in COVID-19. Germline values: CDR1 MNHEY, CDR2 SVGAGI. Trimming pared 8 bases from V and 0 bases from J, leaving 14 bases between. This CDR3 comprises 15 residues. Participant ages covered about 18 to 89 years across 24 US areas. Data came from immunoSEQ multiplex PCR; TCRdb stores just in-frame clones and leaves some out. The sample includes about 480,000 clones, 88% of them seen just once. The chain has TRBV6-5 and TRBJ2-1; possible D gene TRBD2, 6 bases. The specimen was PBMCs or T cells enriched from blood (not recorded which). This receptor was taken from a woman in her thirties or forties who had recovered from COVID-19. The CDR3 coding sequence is TGTGCCAGCGCCGGGAGCCCTAGCTCCTACAATGAGCAGTTCTTC. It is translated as CASAGSPSSYNEQFF.